This paragraph covers one T cell receptor (beta chain) sequence. The antigen remains unidentified. Assay: immunoSEQ multiplex PCR; the TCRdb copy retains only in-frame clones and omits some. The sample consists of roughly 200,000 clones, over 60% of them appearing once. Libraries of TCR beta were made from 1.5 to 2 micrograms of genomic DNA that came from cryopreserved PBMCs. The record originates from a study of cytotoxic CD8 clonotypes in ibrutinib-treated CLL. Background on the study: A median approximately 12 months of treatment, range 6 to 36, preceded the collection of response samples.

Study-wide results and limits: The study found public clonotypes uncommon, contracting or stable on treatment. Sustained-remission and progressing patients diverged in sampling times.

The specimen comprised PBMCs, sampled after 24 months of ibrutinib treatment. This receptor was obtained from a human donor with chronic lymphocytic leukemia.

CDR3 DNA sequence: TGTGCCAGCAGTTACGGGGGGTCCACCGGGGAGCTGTTTTTT. Residues: CASSYGGSTGELFF. The rearrangement links TRBV6-6 to TRBJ2-2, with D maybe TRBD2 (6 bases). Deletions cut 2 bases from V and 4 bases from J, with 8 bases between. CDR1 is MNHNY, CDR2 SVGAGI, per germline (reference sequence). The CDR3 sequence is 14 residues long.